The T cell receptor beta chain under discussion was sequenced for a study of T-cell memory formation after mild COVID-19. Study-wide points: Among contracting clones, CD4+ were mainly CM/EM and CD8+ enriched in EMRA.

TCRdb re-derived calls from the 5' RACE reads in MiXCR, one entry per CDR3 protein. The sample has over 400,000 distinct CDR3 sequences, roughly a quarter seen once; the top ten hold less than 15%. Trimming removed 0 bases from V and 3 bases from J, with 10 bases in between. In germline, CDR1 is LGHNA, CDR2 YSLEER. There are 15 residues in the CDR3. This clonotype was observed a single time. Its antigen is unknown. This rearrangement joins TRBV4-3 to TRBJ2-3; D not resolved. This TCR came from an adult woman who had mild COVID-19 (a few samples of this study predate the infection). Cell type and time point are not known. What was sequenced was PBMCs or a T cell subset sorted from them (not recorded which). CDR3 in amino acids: CASSQEEAWTDTQYF. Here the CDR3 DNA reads TGCGCCAGCAGCCAAGAAGAGGCCTGGACAGATACGCAGTATTTT.